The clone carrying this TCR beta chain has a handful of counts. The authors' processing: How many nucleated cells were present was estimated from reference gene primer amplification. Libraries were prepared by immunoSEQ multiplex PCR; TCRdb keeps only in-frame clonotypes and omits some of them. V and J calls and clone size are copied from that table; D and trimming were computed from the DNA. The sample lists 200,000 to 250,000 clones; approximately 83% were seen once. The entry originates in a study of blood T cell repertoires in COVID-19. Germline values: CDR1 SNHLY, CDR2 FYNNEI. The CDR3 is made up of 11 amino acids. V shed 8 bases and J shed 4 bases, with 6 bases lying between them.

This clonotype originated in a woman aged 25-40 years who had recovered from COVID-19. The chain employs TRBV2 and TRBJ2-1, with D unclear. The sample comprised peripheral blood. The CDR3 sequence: CASYYYNEQFF. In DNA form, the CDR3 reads TGTGCCAGCTACTATTACAATGAGCAGTTCTTC.